Each of the 9 T cell receptor beta chains below was sequenced from the same sample in a study of T cell responses to AZD1222 COVID-19 vaccine. Using immunoSEQ multiplex PCR, the repertoire was profiled, and TCRdb retains in-frame clones only, with some absent. The table lists about 140,000 clones, 80% to 95% of them singletons. The sequencing used peripheral blood, collected 28 days after the second AZD1222 dose. The receptor set was obtained from an adult who received the AZD1222 COVID-19 vaccine.

CDR3 DNA: TGTGCCAGCAGCCAAGATCGAGCAGGGACGGCTTTCTTT. Protein product: CASSQDRAGTAFF. The gene calls are TRBV4-2 and TRBJ1-1, with TRBD1 as a possible D gene (5 bases). The CDR3 has 13 residues. Germline CDR1 and CDR2: LGHNA and YNFKEQ. V dropped 0 bases and J dropped 11 bases, with 13 bases sitting between them.

The V and J genes are TRBV6-6 and TRBJ1-6; 12 nucleotides agree with TRBD1. This CDR3 has 18 amino acids. The V and J ends lost 5 bases and 7 bases, in that order; junction bases with no gene match: 12. Germline V gene sequence: CDR1 MNHNY, CDR2 SVGAGI (reference sequence). CDR3 DNA sequence: TGTGCCAGCAGTCAAAATACCGGGACAGGGGGCAAAAATTCACCCCTCCACTTT. Translating it yields CASSQNTGTGGKNSPLHF.

V is TRBV19 and J is TRBJ1-6, with D tentatively TRBD1 (5 bases). Trimming stripped 9 bases from V and 10 bases from J, with 16 bases between. The CDR3 consists of 13 residues. CDR1 and CDR2 (germline): LNHDA, SQIVND (reference sequence). The CDR3 sequence is CASTQRGGSPLHF. The CDR3 coding sequence is TGTGCCAGCACCCAAAGGGGTGGGTCACCCCTCCACTTT.

V is TRBV4-2 and J is TRBJ2-3; D remains ambiguous. Looked up from germline, CDR1 is LGHNA and CDR2 is YNFKEQ. CDR3 length equals 13 residues. Trimming removed 0 bases at V and 1 base at J, with 2 bases between. The CDR3 nucleotides are TGTGCCAGCAGCCAAGACGGCACAGATACGCAGTATTTT. It translates to CASSQDGTDTQYF.

The chain has TRBV10-3 and TRBJ2-2, with a weak D call TRBD2 (6 bases). The CDR3 runs 14 residues. Per the germline V gene, CDR1 is ENHRY and CDR2 is SYGVKD. V lost 3 bases to trimming and J lost 7 bases, with 12 bases between them. CDR3 DNA: TGTGCCATCAGTGAAACCGACGGGGGCGGGGAGCTGTTTTTT. Translation: CAISETDGGGELFF.

This chain connects TRBV7-2 to TRBJ1-2, with TRBD1 identical over 9 bases. V lost 3 bases and J lost 5; bases outside the gene matches: 7. The CDR3 is 15 amino acids. Germline V lookup: CDR1 SGHTA, CDR2 FQGNSA. The CDR3 DNA sequence: TGTGCCAGCAGCTTGACCGGGACAGGGTTGTATGGCTACACCTTC. Residues: CASSLTGTGLYGYTF.

This clone was found a few times. The chain is built from TRBV4-2 and TRBJ1-2; D remains unclear. The CDR3 sequence is 16 residues long. Germline assignment: CDR1 LGHNA and CDR2 YNFKEQ. V gave up 6 bases and J gave up 3 bases, with 20 bases separating them. The CDR3 region is CASSRASDGTYYGYTF. CDR3 bases: TGTGCCAGCAGTCGCGCGTCGGACGGAACCTACTATGGCTACACCTTC.

The V call is TRBV29-1, the J call TRBJ1-6, with D possibly matching TRBD1 (6 bases). Germline V gives CDR1 SQVTM, CDR2 ANQGSEA. This CDR3 spans 19 amino acids. V lost 3 bases to trimming and J lost 0 bases, with 21 bases between them. CDR3 DNA sequence: TGCAGCGTTGAGTTCCATGGTCACAGGGTTCTCTCCTATAATTCACCCCTCCACTTT. This encodes CSVEFHGHRVLSYNSPLHF.

This clone was detected only once. The rearrangement joins TRBV4-2 to TRBJ1-1; 7 nucleotides line up with TRBD1. Germline V gene lookup returns CDR1 LGHNA and CDR2 YNFKEQ. The CDR3 consists of 14 residues. Trimming at V came to 1 base and at J to 2 bases, leaving 1 base not matched to a gene. The CDR3 coding sequence is TGTGCCAGCAGCCAAGGGGACAGTAACACTGAAGCTTTCTTT. Encoded protein: CASSQGDSNTEAFF.